These 13 T cell receptor beta chains were all obtained from the same sample, sequenced in a study of blood T cell repertoires in COVID-19 (TCRdb year 2020). Library construction relied on the immunoSEQ multiplex PCR assay. The table comes from immuneACCESS by way of TCRdb, which keeps in-frame sequences with V and J called. Part of the clones is missing from these tables; in studies checked, under half for an unresolved V gene and the rest for unknown reasons. The sample includes about 300,000 clones, with roughly 82% observed a single time. Around 1.5% of the sample comes from the top ten. Sample: peripheral blood. The receptors here all came from a woman aged 45-65 years with acute or convalescent COVID-19.

The V call is TRBV4-1, the J call TRBJ1-6; D is uncertain. Trimming shortened V by 1 base and J by 7 bases, and 14 bases separated the two germline ends. The CDR3 has 16 residues. The germline gives CDR1 MGHRA, CDR2 YSYEKL. In DNA form, the CDR3 reads TGCGCCAGCAGCCAAGCTATCTGGGGAGGAAATTCACCCCTCCACTTT. Its protein is CASSQAIWGGNSPLHF.

This chain connects TRBV29-1 to TRBJ1-2; 10 bases map to TRBD1. This CDR3 is built from 13 residues. The germline CDR1 and CDR2 sequences are SQVTM and ANQGSEA. Unmatched junction bases numbered 5, after V lost 2 bases and J lost 8 bases. As DNA, the CDR3 is TGCAGCGTTGAAAGACAGGGGGCGCGGGGCTACACCTTC. This gives the protein CSVERQGARGYTF.

CDR3 nucleotides: TGTGCCAGCAGCGCAGGGGCTGGAAACACCATATATTTT. Translating gives CASSAGAGNTIYF. This sequence joins TRBV5-6 and TRBJ1-3; D may be TRBD1 (6 bases). The V and J ends lost 4 bases and 2 bases respectively, with 7 bases between them. The CDR3 loop spans 13 amino acids. Germline CDR1 is SGHDT and CDR2 is YYEEEE.

This clone was seen only once. This chain uses TRBV30 with TRBJ1-2; perhaps TRBD1 as D (5 bases). Germline CDR1 reads GTSNPN; CDR2 reads SVGIG (reference sequence). Trimming removed 4 bases from V and 6 bases from J, with 15 bases in between. The CDR3 extends over 13 amino acids. This CDR3 reads CAWTSHQGDGYTF. CDR3 nucleotide sequence: TGTGCCTGGACCAGCCATCAGGGCGATGGCTACACCTTC.

This clone showed up just once. V usage is TRBV29-1 and J usage is TRBJ1-2; possibly TRBD1 for D (5 bases). The CDR3 has 12 residues. With 6 bases removed from V and 5 bases from J, the gap between germline ends came to 13 bases. Germline lookup yields CDR1 SQVTM and CDR2 ANQGSEA. CDR3 DNA: TGCAGCGTCCGGGAGGGACGGTATGGCTACACCTTC. The encoded protein is CSVREGRYGYTF.

CDR3 protein: CASSIDGTRYTGELFF. CDR3 DNA sequence: TGTGCCAGTAGTATAGACGGGACTAGATACACCGGGGAGCTGTTTTTT. V gene TRBV19 combines with J gene TRBJ2-2, with 8 bases fitting TRBD2. Per germline, CDR1 LNHDA and CDR2 SQIVND (reference sequence). CDR3 length: 16 amino acids. The J segment lost 3 bases and the V segment lost 0 bases, leaving 3 bases of the junction unmatched. Supplemented by reference TRBV19 and TRBJ2-2, the full variable domain reads DGGITQSPKYLFRKEGQNVTLSCEQNLNHDAMYWYRQDPGQGLRLIYYSQIVNDFQKGDIAEGYSVSREKKESFPLTVTSAQKNPTAFYLCASSIDGTRYTGELFFGEGSRLTVL.

This chain's CDR3 is CAIRPGQGAYEQYF. The CDR3 DNA reads as TGTGCCATCAGGCCGGGACAGGGGGCTTACGAGCAGTACTTC. The rearrangement links TRBV28 to TRBJ2-7; TRBD1 agrees at 12 bases. Germline V gene sequence: CDR1 MDHEN, CDR2 SYDVKM. Trimming removed 10 bases from V and 4 bases from J; junction bases left unmatched: 8. The CDR3 is made up of 14 amino acids.

This rearrangement joins TRBV5-6 to TRBJ1-5; 9 bases fit TRBD1. The germline V gene encodes CDR1 SGHDT and CDR2 YYEEEE. CDR3 length: 17 amino acids. V lost 0 bases, J lost 1 base, and 5 bases stayed unmatched. The CDR3, as DNA: TGTGCCAGCAGCTTGGCCCTGGGACAGGGAAGCAATCAGCCCCAGCATTTT. Its translation is CASSLALGQGSNQPQHF. The full variable domain, its missing parts supplied by reference TRBV5-6 and TRBJ1-5, is DAGVTQSPTHLIKTRGQQVTLRCSPKSGHDTVSWYQQALGQGPQFIFQYYEEEERQRGNFPDRFSGHQFPNYSSELNVNALLLGDSALYLCASSLALGQGSNQPQHFGDGTRLSIL.

This chain joins TRBV29-1 and TRBJ2-1; no clear D gene. Trimming took 8 bases from V and 4 from J, leaving 6 bases between them. In germline, CDR1 is SQVTM, CDR2 ANQGSEA. This CDR3 has 10 amino acids. CDR3 nucleotide sequence: TGCAGCTTCCAATACAATGAGCAGTTCTTC. Translation gives CSFQYNEQFF.

The rearrangement uses TRBV11-2 and TRBJ2-5, with TRBD2 matching over 14 bases. The CDR3 totals 16 residues. V shed 3 bases, J shed 3 bases, and the junction held 3 bases outside the gene matches. Germline CDR1 is SGHAT and CDR2 is FQNNGV. The CDR3 nucleotides read TGTGCCAGCAGCTTCGGACTAGCGGGAGGTGAAGAGACCCAGTACTTC. Translation: CASSFGLAGGEETQYF.

This chain links TRBV4-3 with TRBJ2-2, with 12 bases fitting TRBD2. Germline V gene sequence: CDR1 LGHNA, CDR2 YSLEER. The CDR3 covers 16 residues. The ends lost 4 bases at V and 3 bases at J; junction bases unmatched: 3. The CDR3 DNA sequence: TGCGCCAGCAGCCTCCTAGCGGGAGGGTACACCGGGGAGCTGTTTTTT. It translates to CASSLLAGGYTGELFF.

The DNA of the CDR3 is TGTGCCAGCAGTTACTGGGCCAACAATGAGCAGTTCTTC. Amino acids: CASSYWANNEQFF. The chain has TRBV6-5 and TRBJ2-1, with D unclear. Trimming stripped 1 base from V and 5 bases from J, with 6 bases between. Germline-derived CDR1 and CDR2 are MNHEY and SVGAGI. CDR3 length: 13 amino acids.

This clone was recorded once. The V and J genes are TRBV24-1 and TRBJ2-3; D not certain. CDR3 length: 12 amino acids. CDR1 and CDR2 (germline): KGHDR, SFDVKD. V was trimmed by 5 bases and J by 4 bases, leaving 6 bases between them. The CDR3 reads CATSGESDTQYF. CDR3 DNA: TGTGCCACCAGTGGTGAGTCAGATACGCAGTATTTT.